A selection of T cell receptor beta chains follows, all from one sample in a study of CD8 T cells in ankylosing spondylitis. One entry per CDR3 protein results from TCRdb running MiXCR on the 5' RACE reads. This sample has about 420,000 distinct CDR3 sequences; 20% to 25% occur once, and the top ten carry 15% to 20%. Material for sequencing was blood, either unsorted or a sorted T cell fraction (not recorded which). The receptors derive from a male donor with ankylosing spondylitis. CDR3s leave out the opening cysteine and the closing phenylalanine or tryptophan. The order of the fields is V gene, clone size, CDR3 length, J gene, CDR3 protein. Expanded clones are given a class, and other clones once, few, many or no size at all.

>TRBV4-2|NA|14|TRBJ2-2
ASSQETGKNTGELF
>TRBV20-1|many|12|TRBJ1-2
SVGPTTAGYGYT
>TRBV2|NA|12|TRBJ1-3
ASRGRISGNTIY
>TRBV28|NA|12|TRBJ1-2
AINRRQAGTDYT
>TRBV12-3/TRBV12-4|few|15|TRBJ2-2
ASSFETSGSNTGELF
>TRBV29-1|many|9|TRBJ2-3
SVREADTQY
>TRBV20-1|few|11|TRBJ1-2
SAVGQVGRGYT
>TRBV12-3/TRBV12-4|few|12|TRBJ2-1
ASKDRASNNEQF
>TRBV12-3/TRBV12-4|few|14|TRBJ2-2
ASRFGTGTDTGELF
>TRBV5-1|few|13|TRBJ2-2
ASSSNSGNTGELF
>TRBV24-1|NA|13|TRBJ2-2
ATSDTGTPTGELF
>TRBV7-2|NA|13|TRBJ2-1
ASSLGLAGRSEQF